The source of this TCR beta chain is a study of OX40 agonist ivuxolimab in advanced cancers. Study-level information: Partial response was recorded in three patients: one hepatocellular carcinoma and two cutaneous melanoma cases. General study findings and limits: Among the lowest levels of clonal expansion were found in partial responders at 0.1-3.0 mg/kg.

Here immunoSEQ multiplex PCR was the method, and the copy in TCRdb shows in-frame clones only, minus some. The sample has over 50,000 clones, about 90% seen once. For this clone: The target antigen is unknown.

The CDR3 length is 19 residues. V shed 0 bases and J 0 bases; nucleotides not matched to a gene: 7. Germline CDR1 is SGHTA and CDR2 is FQGNSA. This specimen consisted of CD4+ or CD8+ T cells sorted from blood, obtained in a trial of the OX40 agonist ivuxolimab. This receptor was obtained from an adult with an advanced solid tumor such as melanoma, head and neck, liver or kidney cancer. The chain carries TRBV7-2 and TRBJ2-1; 11 bases line up with TRBD2. In DNA, the CDR3 is TGTGCCAGCAGCTTAGCGGTGACTAGCGGGGCCAGCTCCTACAATGAGCAGTTCTTC. It codes for CASSLAVTSGASSYNEQFF. The variable domain in full, completed from reference TRBV7-2 and TRBJ2-1, reads GAGVSQSPSNKVTEKGKDVELRCDPISGHTALYWYRQSLGQGLEFLIYFQGNSAPDKSGLPSDRFSAERTGGSVSTLTIQRTQQEDSAVYLCASSLAVTSGASSYNEQFFGPGTRLTVL.